This is a list of T cell receptor beta chains from one sample in a study of regulatory T cells in long-lasting Graves disease. MiXCR, run by TCRdb on the multiplex PCR reads, gives a single entry per CDR3 protein. The table records approximately 690,000 distinct CDR3 sequences, around 32% of them present only once. The input for sequencing was peripheral blood mononuclear cells (PBMCs), taken when the disease was refractory, from a patient treated with antithyroid drugs. These receptors came from a female donor with Graves disease. Each CDR3 is given with its conserved first and last residue. The order of the fields is V gene, D gene, J gene, clone size, CDR3 DNA, CDR3 protein. A D gene is named only where the DNA matches it firmly. Only some rows state a clone size, as once, few, many or a class for expanded clones.

V: TRBV29-1
D: .
J: TRBJ1-2
size: .
DNA: TGCAGCGCTGCGCAGGGAGACAACTATGGCTACACCTTC
CDR3: CSAAQGDNYGYTF

V: TRBV2
D: TRBD1
J: TRBJ1-4
size: few
DNA: TGTGCCAGCAGCCACGGGACAGCTAACGAAAAACTGTTTTTT
CDR3: CASSHGTANEKLFF

V: TRBV19
D: .
J: TRBJ1-2
size: .
DNA: TGTGCCAGTAGTATATACGACCGGGACACCACCTATGGCTACACCTTC
CDR3: CASSIYDRDTTYGYTF

V: TRBV11-1
D: .
J: TRBJ1-1
size: .
DNA: TGTGCCAGCAGCTTACTGGGAGGCCAGACTGAAGCTTTCTTT
CDR3: CASSLLGGQTEAFF

V: TRBV2
D: .
J: TRBJ1-1
size: many
DNA: TGTGCCAGCAGGGGGGGTTACATGAACACTGAAGCTTTCTTT
CDR3: CASRGGYMNTEAFF

V: TRBV15
D: TRBD1
J: TRBJ1-5
size: .
DNA: TGTGCCACCAGCAGAGGGACAGGGTTGAGCAATCAGCCCCAGCATTTT
CDR3: CATSRGTGLSNQPQHF

V: TRBV13
D: TRBD1
J: TRBJ1-5
size: .
DNA: TGTGCCAGCAGCTTATCAGGGACAGGGCTTAATAGCAATCAGCCCCAGCATTTT
CDR3: CASSLSGTGLNSNQPQHF

V: TRBV7-6
D: TRBD2
J: TRBJ2-7
size: .
DNA: TGTGCCAGCAGCCCTCGGGCGGGGGACTACGAGCAGTACTTC
CDR3: CASSPRAGDYEQYF

V: TRBV2
D: .
J: TRBJ1-1
size: few
DNA: TGTGCCAGCAGTGAAGCTCGGAGGGCTATGAACACTGAAGCTTTCTTT
CDR3: CASSEARRAMNTEAFF

V: TRBV24-1
D: .
J: TRBJ1-2
size: many
DNA: TGTGCCACCAGTGAGGTAGCTAACTATGGCTACACCTTC
CDR3: CATSEVANYGYTF

V: TRBV28
D: .
J: TRBJ1-2
size: many
DNA: TGTGCCAGCAGTTTAAGCGACATTTGGACTAACTATGGCTACACCTTC
CDR3: CASSLSDIWTNYGYTF

V: TRBV6-5
D: .
J: TRBJ1-4
size: few
DNA: TGTGCCAGCAGTTACTCCACCTATAATGAAAAACTGTTTTTT
CDR3: CASSYSTYNEKLFF